The clone carrying this TCR beta chain was recorded a few times. The antigen is not known. CDR3 size: 14 residues. V was clipped by 2 bases and J by 4 bases; unmatched bases: 2. Germline V gives CDR1 DFQATT, CDR2 SNEGSKA (reference sequence). This record comes from a study of T-cell memory formation after mild COVID-19. In the study overall: TCR clusters were mostly confined to one donor each.

The study, taken as a whole, reports: Still unconfirmed is whether the second-wave clones peaking on day 37 recognized SARS-CoV-2.

Each CDR3 protein is one row after TCRdb ran MiXCR on the 5' RACE reads. There are under 550,000 distinct CDR3 sequences in the sample; 15% to 20% occur only once, and 12% lies in the top ten. The chain joins TRBV20-1 to TRBJ2-1, with 10 bases lining up with TRBD2. Material for sequencing was PBMCs or a T cell subset sorted from them (not recorded which). This clonotype originated in an adult woman who had mild COVID-19 (a few samples of this study predate the infection). Cell type and time point are not known. This CDR3 is CSARLAGAYNEQFF. CDR3 DNA: TGCAGTGCTAGACTAGCGGGAGCATACAATGAGCAGTTCTTC.